A selection of T cell receptor beta chains follows, all from one sample in a study of blood T cell repertoires in COVID-19. Sequencing was performed with immunoSEQ multiplex PCR; in TCRdb, only in-frame clones are kept and a portion is missing. The sample records roughly 280,000 clones, roughly nine tenths being singletons. The sequencing input was PBMCs or T cells enriched from blood (not recorded which). These receptors were collected from a woman aged 60 to 75 who had recovered from COVID-19. The CDR3 runs from the conserved cysteine through the conserved F or W. D genes are given only for firm matches. Clone size is given for some rows only: seen once, a few or many times, or a class if the clone is expanded.

abundance,v_gene,d_gene,j_gene,CDR3nt,CDR3aa
NA,TRBV10-3,NA,TRBJ2-6,TGTGCCACCAAACAGGGCTCTGGGGCCAACGTCCTGACTTTC,CATKQGSGANVLTF
NA,TRBV18,TRBD1,TRBJ1-5,TGTGCCAGCTCACTGGACAGGATTAATCAGCCCCAGCATTTT,CASSLDRINQPQHF
few,TRBV5-1,NA,TRBJ1-1,TGCGCCAGCAGCTTGTTGGGGGGTACTGAAGCTTTCTTT,CASSLLGGTEAFF
NA,TRBV30,NA,TRBJ1-4,TGTGCCTGGAGGGGACTAGGAGAAAAACTGTTTTTT,CAWRGLGEKLFF
NA,TRBV10-2,NA,TRBJ1-1,TGCGCCAGCAAGCCCCCAGGTTCCACTGAAGCTTTCTTT,CASKPPGSTEAFF
NA,TRBV19,TRBD2,TRBJ2-1,TGTGCCAGTAGTTTAACAGCGGGGCATCCTTACAATGAGCAGTTCTTC,CASSLTAGHPYNEQFF
NA,TRBV6-5,NA,TRBJ1-2,TGTGCCAGCTCAGGGCTCAGCTATGGCTACACCTTC,CASSGLSYGYTF
NA,TRBV6-5,NA,TRBJ2-4,TGTGCCAGCAGCTCAGGTACCGCAGTCTTC,CASSSGTAVF
once,TRBV3-1/TRBV3-2,NA,TRBJ1-1,TGTGCCAGCAGTGCTGACGCTATGGGGGCCTACACTGAAGCTTTCTTT,CASSADAMGAYTEAFF
NA,TRBV5-1,NA,TRBJ1-1,TGCGCCAGCAGTCCAACACAGGGTGTGAGGGCTGAAGCTTTCTTT,CASSPTQGVRAEAFF
NA,TRBV11-2,TRBD1,TRBJ2-7,TGTGCCAGCAGAGCCGGGACAGGGTTTCTGGAGCAGTACTTC,CASRAGTGFLEQYF
NA,TRBV7-3,TRBD2,TRBJ2-7,TGTGCCAGCAGCCCGGCTAGCGGGATCTCCTACGAGCAGTACTTC,CASSPASGISYEQYF
NA,TRBV4-2,TRBD1,TRBJ2-7,TGTGCCAGCAGCCAAGACGAAAACAGGGGTTACGAGCAGTACTTC,CASSQDENRGYEQYF
NA,TRBV11-3,NA,TRBJ2-2,TGTGCCAGCAGCTTAGGCGGGGACACCGGGGAGCTGTTTTTT,CASSLGGDTGELFF
NA,TRBV28,NA,TRBJ1-2,TGTGCCAGCAGCCCAGTAGTAGCCGGCTACACCTTC,CASSPVVAGYTF
once,TRBV5-6,TRBD2,TRBJ2-3,TGTGCCAGCAGCTCCGGACTAGCGGGAATGGCAGATACGCAGTATTTT,CASSSGLAGMADTQYF
NA,TRBV19,TRBD1,TRBJ2-7,TGTGCCAGTAGTATTACAGGGGGAATCTACGAGCAGTACTTC,CASSITGGIYEQYF
NA,TRBV2,TRBD2,TRBJ2-5,TGTGCCAGCAGTGAAAGGCGGGGGGGTACAGAGACCCAGTACTTC,CASSERRGGTETQYF
NA,TRBV19,TRBD1,TRBJ1-6,TGTGCCAGTAGTGCGACACAGGGGAATTCACCCCTCCACTTT,CASSATQGNSPLHF
once,TRBV28,NA,TRBJ1-1,TGTGCCAGCAGTTCCCCGACAGGCCGGAACACTGAAGCTTTCTTT,CASSSPTGRNTEAFF
NA,TRBV12-3/TRBV12-4,NA,TRBJ2-5,TGTGCCACCGCGAGGCAAACGGAGACCCAGTACTTC,CATARQTETQYF
NA,TRBV19,NA,TRBJ1-1,TGTGCCAGTAATTGGCTCGGAGGGACTGAAGCTTTCTTT,CASNWLGGTEAFF
NA,TRBV7-9,NA,TRBJ1-2,TGTGCCAGCAGCCCCTCAACAGGGCTCAACTATGGCTACACCTTC,CASSPSTGLNYGYTF
NA,TRBV19,TRBD1,TRBJ2-7,TGTGCCAGTAGTCTGGACAGGGGGTGGGAGCAGTACTTC,CASSLDRGWEQYF
NA,TRBV28,TRBD2,TRBJ2-7,TGTGCCACGACTAGCGGGGGCTCCTACGAGCAGTACTTC,CATTSGGSYEQYF
NA,TRBV27,NA,TRBJ1-5,TGTGCCAGCAGTTTGCAGGGGAATATTCAGCCCCAGCATTTT,CASSLQGNIQPQHF
NA,TRBV19,TRBD2,TRBJ2-3,TGTGCCAGTACAAGCGGGGGAACAGATACGCAGTATTTT,CASTSGGTDTQYF
NA,TRBV4-1,TRBD2,TRBJ2-2,TGCGCCAGCAGCCAACCGGGACTAGCGGGAGGGGGCACCGGGGAGCTGTTTTTT,CASSQPGLAGGGTGELFF
NA,TRBV3-1/TRBV3-2,TRBD2,TRBJ2-7,TGTGCCAGCAGCCGGACTAGCGGGATGGGGTACGAGCAGTACTTC,CASSRTSGMGYEQYF
NA,TRBV18,TRBD1,TRBJ1-5,TGTGCCAGCTCAAACCTCGGGACAGGGATTTTGGGCTATAGCAATCAGCCCCAGCATTTT,CASSNLGTGILGYSNQPQHF
once,TRBV4-1,TRBD1,TRBJ1-2,TGCGCCAGCAGCAAGGGACAGGGGCCCTTTGGGGATGGCTACACCTTC,CASSKGQGPFGDGYTF
NA,TRBV28,NA,TRBJ1-3,TGTGCCAGCAGTCTCCCTCCCAGCTCTGGAAACACCATATATTTT,CASSLPPSSGNTIYF